This TCR beta chain was identified in a study of blood T cell repertoires in COVID-19. V lost 2 bases, J lost 0 bases, and 11 bases lay in between. CDR1 and CDR2 from the germline V gene are MNHEY and SVGAGI. The CDR3 loop spans 15 amino acids. The data were produced by immunoSEQ multiplex PCR, yet TCRdb's version contains in-frame clones alone and is incomplete. The sample shows around 50,000 clones, around nine tenths of them seen only once. This receptor was identified in a human donor in a cohort sampled during active COVID-19. The sequencing sample was made of peripheral blood. The chain has TRBV6-5 and TRBJ2-7; D might be TRBD1 (5 bases). The chain's CDR3 is CASSYDGRASYEQYF. For the CDR3, the DNA is TGTGCCAGCAGTTACGACGGCAGGGCCTCCTACGAGCAGTACTTC.